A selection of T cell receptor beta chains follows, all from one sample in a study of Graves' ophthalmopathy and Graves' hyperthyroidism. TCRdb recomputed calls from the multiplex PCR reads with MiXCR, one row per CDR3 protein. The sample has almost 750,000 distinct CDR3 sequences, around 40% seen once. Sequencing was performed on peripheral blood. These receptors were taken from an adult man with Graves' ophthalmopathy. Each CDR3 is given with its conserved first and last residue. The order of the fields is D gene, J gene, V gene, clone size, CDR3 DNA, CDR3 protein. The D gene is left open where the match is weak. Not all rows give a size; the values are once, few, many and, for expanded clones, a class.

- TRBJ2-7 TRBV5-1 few TGCGCCAGCAGCCGGGACGGAGCACTCTCCTACGAGCAGTACTTC CASSRDGALSYEQYF
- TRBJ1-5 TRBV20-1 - TGCAGTGCTCTCCAGGGAAATAGCAATCAGCCCCAGCATTTT CSALQGNSNQPQHF
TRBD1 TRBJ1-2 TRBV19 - TGTGCCAGCCGGGACAGGGGGCATGGCTACACCTTC CASRDRGHGYTF
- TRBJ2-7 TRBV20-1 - TGCAGTGCTAGAGATGGGGGGACGGGCTCCTACGAGCAGTACTTC CSARDGGTGSYEQYF
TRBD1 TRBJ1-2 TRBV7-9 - TGCGCCAGCAGCTACAAAACAGGGGAAGGTGTAGTTAACTATGGCTACACCTTC CASSYKTGEGVVNYGYTF
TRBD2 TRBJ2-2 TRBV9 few TGTGCCAGCAGCCCCATAGCGGGCGGGGAGCTGTTTTTT CASSPIAGGELFF
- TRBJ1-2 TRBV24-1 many TGTGCCACCAGTGACCACGACGGGACCCATGGCTACACCTTC CATSDHDGTHGYTF
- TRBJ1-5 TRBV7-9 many TGTGCCAGCAGCTTAGTCGGGGGGTCTGGCAATCAGCCCCAGCATTTT CASSLVGGSGNQPQHF
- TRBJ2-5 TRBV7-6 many TGTGCCAGCAGCTTTCACTCGCGCGAGGAGGTGGCCGGGGTGGAGACCCAGTACTTC CASSFHSREEVAGVETQYF
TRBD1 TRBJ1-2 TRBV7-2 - TGTGCCAGCAGACAAGGACAGGGGCACTATGGCTACACCTTC CASRQGQGHYGYTF
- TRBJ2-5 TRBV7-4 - TGTGCCAGCAGCGTAAGAACCGGGGCGGGAAGCCAAGAGACCCAGTACTTC CASSVRTGAGSQETQYF
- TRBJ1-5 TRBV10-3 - TGTGCCATCAGTACAGGTCCGGGGAGCAATCAGCCCCAGCATTTT CAISTGPGSNQPQHF
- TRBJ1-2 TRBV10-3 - TGTGCCAGCAGTGAAGCACAGGGACCTCTCTTC CASSEAQGPLF
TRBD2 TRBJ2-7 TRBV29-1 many TGCAGCGTCGGGGTGGGGACTAGTTTCTACGAGCAGTACTTC CSVGVGTSFYEQYF
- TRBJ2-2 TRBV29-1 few TGCAGCGTTGAAGGGGTCCGGGGAGGGAACACCGGGGAGCTGTTTTTT CSVEGVRGGNTGELFF
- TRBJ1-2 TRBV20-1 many TGCAGTGCTAGCCTGGCAGCTAACTATGGCTACACCTTC CSASLAANYGYTF
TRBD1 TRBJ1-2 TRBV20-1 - TGCAGTGCTAGCCTAACAGGGGGCGGCGGCTACACCTTC CSASLTGGGGYTF
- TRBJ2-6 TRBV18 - TGTGCCAGCTCAGCGGACAACTCTGGGGCCAACGTCCTGACTTTC CASSADNSGANVLTF
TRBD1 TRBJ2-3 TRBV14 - TGTGCCAGCAGTCATGAAACCGGACAGGGCGAAACAGATACGCAGTATTTT CASSHETGQGETDTQYF
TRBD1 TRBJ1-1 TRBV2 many TGTGCCAGCAGTGATCGACAGGGGAAGACTGAAGCTTTCTTT CASSDRQGKTEAFF
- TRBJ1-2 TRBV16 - TGTGCCAGCACCGCCCGGGGAGGGATATCTGGCTACACCTTC CASTARGGISGYTF
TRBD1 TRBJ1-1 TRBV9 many TGTGCCAGCAGCGTAGAGGGGGCCGACACTGAAGCTTTCTTT CASSVEGADTEAFF
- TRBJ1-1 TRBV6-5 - TGTGCCAGCAACCAACAGGGTTCTTATGCTGAAGCTTTCTTT CASNQQGSYAEAFF
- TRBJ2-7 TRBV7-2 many TGTGCCAGCAGCCGGTGGGACACCCAGAGCTCCTACGAGCAGTACTTC CASSRWDTQSSYEQYF